A single sample gave rise to the 29 T cell receptor beta chains below, sequenced in a study of CD8 T cells in Susac syndrome. RNA, at 0.5 to 1 ug, was reverse transcribed with random hexamers. TCRdb independently ran MiXCR on the immunoSEQ multiplex PCR reads; one entry per CDR3 protein. The data contain 150,000 to 200,000 distinct CDR3 sequences, approximately 93% of them singletons. The sequencing sample was made of CD4+ T cells from PBMCs. These receptor sequences come from a human donor with multiple sclerosis.

The chain links TRBV10-3 to TRBJ2-7; the D gene is possibly TRBD1 (6 bases). V was pared by 3 bases and J by 0 bases, with 15 bases between. The germline V gene encodes CDR1 ENHRY and CDR2 SYGVKD. The CDR3 is made up of 16 amino acids. CDR3 in amino acids: CAISDSGTTSSYEQYF. Here the CDR3 DNA reads TGTGCCATCAGTGACTCGGGGACAACTAGCTCCTACGAGCAGTACTTC.

The V call is TRBV5-1, the J call TRBJ2-5, with 7 bases identical to TRBD2. J gave up 2 bases and V 2 bases, and 3 bases lay outside the gene matches. Germline loops: CDR1 SGHRS, CDR2 YFSETQ. The CDR3 spans 14 residues. This CDR3 reads CASSFRGDQETQYF. CDR3 DNA sequence: TGCGCCAGCAGCTTCCGGGGGGATCAAGAGACCCAGTACTTC.

This chain connects TRBV2 to TRBJ2-1; D remains unclear. CDR3 length: 14 residues. The germline V and J ends were trimmed by 0 bases and 15 bases, with 18 bases remaining between them. Germline V CDR1 and CDR2: SNHLY, FYNNEI. The CDR3 DNA sequence: TGTGCCAGCAGTGAAGCGCTTCCTGGCTGGCCGGGGTTCTTC. It is translated as CASSEALPGWPGFF. The whole variable domain, filled in from reference TRBV2 and TRBJ2-1, reads EPEVTQTPSHQVTQMGQEVILRCVPISNHLYFYWYRQILGQKVEFLVSFYNNEISEKSEIFDDQFSVERPDGSNFTLKIRSTKLEDSAMYFCASSEALPGWPGFFGPGTRLTVL.

The chain recombines TRBV24-1 with TRBJ1-2, with D possibly being TRBD1 (6 bases). The CDR3 length is 14 residues. Germline CDR1 is KGHDR and CDR2 is SFDVKD. V was cut by 3 bases and J by 3 bases, with 10 bases left in between. This chain's CDR3 is CATSDPRTDYGYTF. The CDR3 DNA reads as TGTGCCACCAGTGATCCGCGGACAGACTATGGCTACACCTTC.

The rearrangement uses TRBV10-1 and TRBJ2-3; D remains ambiguous. The CDR3 spans 11 residues. Germline assignment: CDR1 WNHNN and CDR2 SYGVQD (reference sequence). Trimming removed 2 bases from V and 9 bases from J, with 6 bases in between. DNA for the CDR3: TGCGCCAGCAGTGAGACCACAACGCAGTATTTT. Its translation is CASSETTTQYF.

The chain joins TRBV11-2 to TRBJ2-7; 10 bases map to TRBD2. CDR1 is SGHAT and CDR2 is FQNNGV in the germline V gene. With 6 bases clipped from V and 2 bases from J, the junction kept 7 bases outside the gene matches. The CDR3 is 15 amino acids. CDR3 nucleotides: TGTGCCAGCAGGAAAATTAGCGGGAGGACCTACGAGCAGTACTTC. Translated: CASRKISGRTYEQYF.

This clonotype was picked up one time. This chain joins TRBV30 and TRBJ1-1; D gene unclear. Germline V gene lookup returns CDR1 GTSNPN and CDR2 SVGIG (reference sequence). The CDR3 contains 13 residues. Trimming took off 3 bases at V and 0 bases at J, with 8 bases between the two ends. This CDR3 reads CAWRPSLNTEAFF. The CDR3, as DNA: TGTGCCTGGAGACCCTCCTTGAACACTGAAGCTTTCTTT.

This chain joins TRBV7-2 and TRBJ2-7; TRBD2 matches 8 bases. Unmatched junction bases numbered 11, after V lost 7 bases and J lost 6 bases. Germline lookup yields CDR1 SGHTA and CDR2 FQGNSA. This CDR3 spans 14 amino acids. The CDR3 sequence is CASTIAGSIGEQYF. CDR3 DNA: TGTGCCAGCACCATAGCGGGATCAATTGGCGAGCAGTACTTC.

The gene calls are TRBV6-5 and TRBJ2-5; 14 positions agree with TRBD2. Germline trimming cut 4 bases from V and 10 bases from J; bases unmatched to any gene: 5. This CDR3 has 14 amino acids. Germline assignment: CDR1 MNHEY and CDR2 SVGAGI. The CDR3 DNA sequence: TGTGCCAGCAGTTGGGGACTAGCGGGGGCCGTCCAGTACTTC. Translation: CASSWGLAGAVQYF.

The rearrangement joins TRBV7-2 to TRBJ2-7; D gene uncertain. Looked up from germline, CDR1 is SGHTA and CDR2 is FQGNSA. The CDR3 totals 15 residues. V was pared by 5 bases and J by 2 bases, with 16 bases between. CDR3 in DNA: TGTGCCAGCAGCGTCGACAACTATTCAGCCTACGAGCAGTACTTC. Encoded protein: CASSVDNYSAYEQYF.

Turning to this clonotype: One end of the junction varies from germline; a read error may be responsible. J is TRBJ1-1 and V is TRBV28; tentatively, D is TRBD1 (5 bases). CDR1 and CDR2 from the germline V gene are MDHEN and SYDVKM. The CDR3 runs to 11 residues. CDR3 DNA: TGTGCCAGCAGTTTTAAGGGGACCACCAAGTTT. Encoded protein: CASSFKGTTKF.

The V gene is TRBV5-6, the J gene TRBJ2-4; tentative D call: TRBD1 (5 bases). Germline V gene sequence: CDR1 SGHDT, CDR2 YYEEEE. V lost 1 base, J lost 8 bases, and 13 bases lay in between. This CDR3 spans 14 amino acids. CDR3 in amino acids: CASSLQQGLDIQYF. The DNA of the CDR3 is TGTGCCAGCAGCTTGCAGCAGGGCCTGGACATTCAGTACTTC.

This clonotype was recorded only once. The chain is built from TRBV3-1 and TRBJ2-1; 9 bases line up with TRBD2. With 2 bases clipped from V and 6 bases from J, the junction kept 11 bases outside the gene matches. Germline values: CDR1 LGHDT, CDR2 YNNKEL (reference sequence). The CDR3 consists of 17 residues. CDR3 loop: CASSQNPGLAGANEQFF. The CDR3 DNA sequence: TGTGCCAGCAGCCAAAACCCGGGACTAGCTGGGGCCAATGAGCAGTTCTTC.

Comment on this clonotype: Germline is not matched at one junction end, which may reflect a read error. V and J are TRBV29-1 and TRBJ2-7, with D maybe TRBD1 (6 bases). Germline CDR1 reads SQVTM; CDR2 reads ANQGSEA. This CDR3 region has 12 residues. CDR3 amino acids: CSVQETGTEQYF. CDR3 sequence (DNA): TGCAGCGTTCAAGAAACAGGGACCGAGCAGTACTTC.

The chain carries TRBV7-9 and TRBJ2-5; D uncertain. The germline gives CDR1 SEHNR, CDR2 FQNEAQ (reference sequence). V shed 3 bases and J shed 4 bases, with 15 bases lying between them. The length of the CDR3 is 15 residues. The CDR3 DNA is TGTGCCAGCAGCTTTGTTCCGGGTGGTATAGAGACCCAGTACTTC. It codes for CASSFVPGGIETQYF.

The chain couples TRBV2 to TRBJ2-2; D gene unclear. The CDR3 contains 14 residues. V dropped 2 bases and J dropped 4 bases, with 8 bases sitting between them. Germline CDR1 reads SNHLY; CDR2 reads FYNNEI. The CDR3 sequence: CASSEQRFTGELFF. Written as DNA, the CDR3 is TGTGCCAGCAGTGAACAGAGATTCACCGGGGAGCTGTTTTTT.

The chain combines TRBV27 with TRBJ2-7; TRBD2 is a possible D gene (5 bases). Germline assignment: CDR1 MNHEY and CDR2 SMNVEV (reference sequence). This CDR3 has 16 residues. V gave up 4 bases and J gave up 2 bases, with 18 bases separating them. CDR3 amino acids: CASSSYGAEVPYEQYF. CDR3 sequence (DNA): TGTGCCAGCAGTTCCTACGGAGCGGAAGTGCCCTACGAGCAGTACTTC.

The V gene is TRBV29-1, the J gene TRBJ1-4; possibly TRBD1 for D (6 bases). Germline lookup yields CDR1 SQVTM and CDR2 ANQGSEA. CDR3 length: 15 amino acids. V was clipped by 4 bases and J by 4 bases, with 16 bases between them. The CDR3 here is CSVATSDSLNEKLFF. The CDR3 bases are TGCAGCGTTGCCACATCGGACAGCCTTAATGAAAAACTGTTTTTT.

The V gene is TRBV9, the J gene TRBJ2-7; D possibly corresponds to TRBD1 (5 bases). The CDR3 has 15 amino acids. The germline gives CDR1 SGDLS, CDR2 YYNGEE. V lost 0 bases and J lost 3, with 13 bases in between. The CDR3 reads CASSVGTAGNYEQYF. The DNA for the CDR3 is TGTGCCAGCAGCGTAGGAACGGCAGGGAACTACGAGCAGTACTTC.

The chain couples TRBV24-1 to TRBJ2-3, with 9 bases matching TRBD2. Germline V gene data show CDR1 as KGHDR and CDR2 as SFDVKD. The V segment lost 1 base and the J segment 0 bases; nucleotides outside the gene matches: 7. The CDR3 extends over 18 amino acids. CDR3 in amino acids: CATSDFSGGSPSTDTQYF. The CDR3 nucleotides are TGTGCCACCAGTGATTTTAGCGGGGGATCGCCTAGCACAGATACGCAGTATTTT.

The chain has TRBV24-1 and TRBJ2-5, with D possibly being TRBD2 (5 bases). The ends were cut back, 4 bases at V and 5 bases at J, with 16 bases in the middle. Germline CDR1 and CDR2: KGHDR and SFDVKD. This CDR3 is built from 15 residues. The CDR3 here is CATSDPGMLWETQYF. Here the CDR3 DNA reads TGTGCCACCAGTGACCCCGGGATGTTGTGGGAGACCCAGTACTTC.

The chain couples TRBV19 to TRBJ2-5; D unresolved. Trimming removed 3 bases from V and 5 bases from J, with 19 bases in between. There are 16 residues in the CDR3. The germline V gene has CDR1 LNHDA and CDR2 SQIVND (reference sequence). The CDR3 DNA sequence: TGTGCCAGTAGTATGGCCGGTTCCCGCTTGGCCGAGACCCAGTACTTC. Translation gives CASSMAGSRLAETQYF.

The V gene is TRBV9, the J gene TRBJ2-5; D not certain. CDR1 and CDR2 (germline): SGDLS, YYNGEE. V was clipped by 4 bases and J by 2 bases, with 9 bases between them. CDR3 length equals 13 residues. This CDR3 is CASSKTPQETQYF. The CDR3 bases are TGTGCCAGCAGCAAGACCCCTCAAGAGACCCAGTACTTC.

The chain employs TRBV5-1 and TRBJ1-2; TRBD1 is a possible D gene (5 bases). The CDR3 length is 13 residues. The V end was cut by 1 base, the J end by 8 bases, with 12 bases between. Germline V CDR1 and CDR2: SGHRS, YFSETQ. For the CDR3, the DNA is TGCGCCAGCAGCTTGTCTAGGGACGACGGCTACACCTTC. This encodes CASSLSRDDGYTF. Together with reference TRBV5-1 and TRBJ1-2, the CDR3 gives the full variable domain: KAGVTQTPRYLIKTRGQQVTLSCSPISGHRSVSWYQQTPGQGLQFLFEYFSETQRNKGNFPGRFSGRQFSNSRSEMNVSTLELGDSALYLCASSLSRDDGYTFGSGTRLTVV.

This chain connects TRBV7-2 to TRBJ2-4; perhaps TRBD1 as D (7 bases). CDR1 is SGHTA and CDR2 is FQGNSA in the germline V gene. V lost 1 base and J lost 8, with 21 bases in between. CDR3 length: 17 amino acids. The CDR3, as DNA: TGTGCCAGCAGCTTAGTCTACTCTTGGCAGGGGGGAGACATTCAGTACTTC. Residues: CASSLVYSWQGGDIQYF.

The V call is TRBV3-1, the J call TRBJ2-7; possibly TRBD2 for D (6 bases). Trimming cost V 5 bases and J 0 bases, with 14 bases left between them. The CDR3 sequence is 15 residues long. Germline CDR1 LGHDT, CDR2 YNNKEL (reference sequence). The CDR3 spells CASSFGGGYSYEQYF. CDR3 in DNA: TGTGCCAGCAGCTTTGGGGGAGGTTACTCCTACGAGCAGTACTTC.

V and J are TRBV30 and TRBJ2-3; no clear D. The V end lost 3 bases, the J end lost 7 bases, and 11 bases lay between the germline ends. Germline CDR1 reads GTSNPN; CDR2 reads SVGIG (reference sequence). This CDR3 is built from 12 residues. The CDR3 reads CAWRRSVYTQYF. CDR3 coding DNA: TGTGCCTGGAGAAGGAGCGTATATACGCAGTATTTT.

The genes are TRBV5-1 and TRBJ2-7; 8 nucleotides agree with TRBD1. J was trimmed by 2 bases and V by 5 bases; bases with no gene match: 0. Germline values: CDR1 SGHRS, CDR2 YFSETQ. This CDR3 contains 12 residues. This chain's CDR3 is CASRQGAYEQYF. Here the CDR3 DNA reads TGCGCCAGCAGACAGGGGGCCTACGAGCAGTACTTC.

The chain recombines TRBV6-5 with TRBJ1-1; a weak D match, TRBD1 (5 bases). CDR3 length: 12 residues. The V and J ends lost 8 bases and 1 base respectively, with 8 bases between them. Germline V gene sequence: CDR1 MNHEY, CDR2 SVGAGI. CDR3 amino acids: CASLDRNTEAFF. In DNA, the CDR3 is TGTGCCAGCCTCGACAGGAACACTGAAGCTTTCTTT.